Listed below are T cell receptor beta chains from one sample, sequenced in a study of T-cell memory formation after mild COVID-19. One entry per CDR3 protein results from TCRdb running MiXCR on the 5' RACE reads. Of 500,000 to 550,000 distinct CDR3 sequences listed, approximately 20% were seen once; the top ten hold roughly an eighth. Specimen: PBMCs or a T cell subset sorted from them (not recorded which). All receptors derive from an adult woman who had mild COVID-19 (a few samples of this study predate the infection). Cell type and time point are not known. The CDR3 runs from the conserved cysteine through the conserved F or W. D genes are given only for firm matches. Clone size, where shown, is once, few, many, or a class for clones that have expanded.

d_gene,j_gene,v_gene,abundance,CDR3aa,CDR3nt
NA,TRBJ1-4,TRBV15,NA,CATSTRPPDRLNEKLFF,TGTGCCACCAGCACCCGGCCCCCTGACAGACTTAATGAAAAACTGTTTTTT
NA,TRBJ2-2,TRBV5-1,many,CASSLATGNTGELFF,TGCGCCAGCAGCTTAGCTACAGGGAACACCGGGGAGCTGTTTTTT
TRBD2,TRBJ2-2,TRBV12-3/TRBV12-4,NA,CASSLAGTISGELFF,TGTGCCAGCAGTTTAGCCGGGACTATATCCGGGGAGCTGTTTTTT
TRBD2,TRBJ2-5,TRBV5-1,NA,CASSPGLAGDQETQYF,TGCGCCAGCAGCCCCGGACTAGCGGGGGACCAAGAGACCCAGTACTTC
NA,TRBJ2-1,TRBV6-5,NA,CASSYSIQGGPENF,TGTGCCAGCAGTTACTCGATCCAGGGCGGTCCCGAGAACTTC
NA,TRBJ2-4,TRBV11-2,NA,CASSPERSRKNIQYF,TGTGCCAGCAGCCCGGAACGGAGCCGGAAAAACATTCAGTACTTC
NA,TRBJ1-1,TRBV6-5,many,CASRDGMNTEAFF,TGTGCCAGCCGGGACGGCATGAACACTGAAGCTTTCTTT
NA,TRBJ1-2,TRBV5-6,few,CASSLGNRQSGYTF,TGTGCCAGCAGCTTGGGGAACAGGCAAAGCGGCTACACCTTC
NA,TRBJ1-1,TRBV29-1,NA,CSVAGLAFF,TGCAGCGTTGCAGGACTAGCTTTCTTT
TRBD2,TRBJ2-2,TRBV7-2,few,CASSPSRASGLGGELFF,TGTGCCAGCAGCCCGAGTCGAGCTAGCGGTCTCGGCGGGGAGCTGTTTTTT
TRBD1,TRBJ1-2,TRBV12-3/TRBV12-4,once,CASSLSGGFYGYTF,TGTGCCAGCAGTTTATCAGGGGGCTTCTATGGCTACACCTTC
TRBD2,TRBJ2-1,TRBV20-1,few,CSARDPTSDEQFF,TGCAGTGCTAGAGACCCGACTAGCGATGAGCAGTTCTTC
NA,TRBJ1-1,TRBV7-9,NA,CASSLAVGSEAFF,TGTGCCAGCAGCTTAGCAGTGGGTTCCGAAGCTTTCTTT
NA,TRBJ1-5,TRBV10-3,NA,CAADPGRNQPQHF,TGTGCCGCCGACCCAGGGCGCAATCAGCCCCAGCATTTT
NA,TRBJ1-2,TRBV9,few,CASSAGPGSGYTF,TGTGCCAGCAGCGCGGGACCGGGGTCCGGCTACACCTTC
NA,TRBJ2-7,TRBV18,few,CASSPQGVADEQYF,TGTGCCAGCTCACCGCAGGGGGTAGCGGACGAGCAGTACTTC
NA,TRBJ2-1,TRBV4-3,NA,CASSQGLGLDEQFF,TGCGCCAGCAGCCAAGGGTTGGGTCTCGATGAGCAGTTCTTC
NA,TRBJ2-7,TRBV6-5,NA,CATGVDEQYF,TGTGCCACAGGGGTCGACGAGCAGTACTTC
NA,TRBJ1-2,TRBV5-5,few,CASSLNPGPQQGYTF,TGTGCCAGCAGCTTAAATCCGGGCCCTCAGCAAGGCTACACCTTC
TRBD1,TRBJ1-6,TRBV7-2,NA,CASSLGDRDNSPLHF,TGTGCCAGCAGCTTGGGGGACAGGGATAATTCACCCCTCCACTTT
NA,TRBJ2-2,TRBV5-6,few,CASSVRWVTGELFF,TGTGCCAGCAGCGTCCGATGGGTCACCGGGGAGCTGTTTTTT
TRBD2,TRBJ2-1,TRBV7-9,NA,CASSLGGRENNEQFF,TGTGCCAGCAGCTTAGGCGGGCGGGAGAACAATGAGCAGTTCTTC
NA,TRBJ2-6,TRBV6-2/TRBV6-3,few,CASSSGPNVLTF,TGTGCCAGCAGTTCCGGGCCTAACGTCCTGACTTTC
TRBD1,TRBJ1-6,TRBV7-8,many,CASSRGQGHGSPLHF,TGTGCCAGCAGCCGGGGACAGGGACATGGTTCACCCCTCCACTTT
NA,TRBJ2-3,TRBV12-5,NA,CASGLGQVVGPDTQYF,TGTGCTAGTGGTTTGGGGCAGGTTGTAGGGCCAGATACGCAGTATTTT